Presented here are 21 T cell receptor beta chains from one specimen sequenced in a study of molecular identifiers for immune sequencing clone quantification. TCRdb re-called the PCR reads with MiXCR, one entry per CDR3 protein. Found here are some 650,000 distinct CDR3 sequences, just under 20% of them singletons; the top ten hold under 0.95%. Sequences were obtained from naive CD8+ T cells from blood, with Jurkat cell RNA spiked in. The subset is: FACS-sorted CD8+CD4-CCR7+CD45RA+ naive T cells. Receptors originate from a human donor in good health. Some libraries in this study had Jurkat cell RNA spiked in.

This clonotype was observed a handful of times. V gene TRBV7-9 combines with J gene TRBJ2-5; TRBD1 aligns across 10 bases. V was pared by 1 base and J by 6 bases, with 5 bases of the junction left unmatched. Germline values: CDR1 SEHNR, CDR2 FQNEAQ (reference sequence). CDR3 length: 15 amino acids. In DNA form, the CDR3 reads TGTGCCAGCAGCTTAGGGGACAGGGGAGGAAAGACCCAGTACTTC. Translating it yields CASSLGDRGGKTQYF.

The genes are TRBV6-2 or TRBV6-3 and TRBJ2-7, with 9 nucleotides matching TRBD1. Germline V lookup: CDR1 MNHEY, CDR2 SVGEGT. V was clipped by 7 bases and J by 2 bases; unmatched bases: 3. The CDR3 runs 13 residues. CDR3 loop: CASNWDRAYEQYF. The CDR3, as DNA: TGTGCCAGCAATTGGGACAGGGCCTACGAGCAGTACTTC.

This clonotype came up many times. The genes are TRBV4-3 and TRBJ2-3, with D possibly being TRBD2 (6 bases). Germline loops: CDR1 LGHNA, CDR2 YSLEER. V was shortened by 4 bases and J by 4 bases, with 18 bases between the two germline ends. The CDR3 sequence is 16 residues long. The CDR3, as DNA: TGCGCCAGCAGCCCCCGGGACTCCCGAGGTCCAGATACGCAGTATTTT. It codes for CASSPRDSRGPDTQYF.

This clonotype was detected ten times or more. V and J are TRBV5-4 and TRBJ2-7; D gene uncertain. This CDR3 is built from 14 residues. Trimming took off 2 bases at V and 0 bases at J, with 9 bases between the two ends. Germline V gives CDR1 SGHNT, CDR2 YYREEE (reference sequence). CDR3 loop: CASSFADSSYEQYF. CDR3 nucleotide sequence: TGTGCCAGCAGCTTCGCCGATAGCTCCTACGAGCAGTACTTC. The complete variable domain, with remaining parts taken from reference TRBV5-4 and TRBJ2-7, reads ETGVTQSPTHLIKTRGQQVTLRCSSQSGHNTVSWYQQALGQGPQFIFQYYREEENGRGNFPPRFSGLQFPNYSSELNVNALELDDSALYLCASSFADSSYEQYFGPGTRLTVT.

At least ten counts were recorded for this clonotype. The rearrangement links TRBV30 to TRBJ2-1, with a weak D call TRBD2 (5 bases). Per germline, CDR1 GTSNPN and CDR2 SVGIG (reference sequence). V gave up 3 bases and J gave up 8 bases, with 11 bases separating them. CDR3 length: 12 residues. The CDR3 region has the DNA TGTGCCTGGAGCACCCCCGGGGATGAGCAGTTCTTC. It yields the protein CAWSTPGDEQFF.

For this clonotype: This may come from a read error, since a much larger clone is one base off. This chain connects TRBV12-5 to TRBJ2-7; D is unclear. The CDR3 contains 11 residues. The V end was cut by 5 bases, the J end by 10 bases, with 12 bases between. CDR1 and CDR2 from the germline V gene are LGHNT and FRNRAP. The CDR3 nucleotides are TGTGCTAGTGGTCCCTACACTGATCAGTACTTC. Translation: CASGPYTDQYF.

The J gene is TRBJ1-2, the V gene TRBV7-9, with TRBD1 matching 7 bases. Germline lookup yields CDR1 SEHNR and CDR2 FQNEAQ (reference sequence). V shed 2 bases and J 3 bases; nucleotides not matched to a gene: 6. There are 15 residues in the CDR3. Here the CDR3 reads CASSLSRQGDYGYTF. As DNA, the CDR3 is TGTGCCAGCAGCTTATCCCGACAGGGTGACTATGGCTACACCTTC. Based on the CDR3 plus reference TRBV7-9 and TRBJ1-2, the full variable domain is DTGVSQNPRHKITKRGQNVTFRCDPISEHNRLYWYRQTLGQGPEFLTYFQNEAQLEKSRLLSDRFSAERPKGSFSTLEIQRTEQGDSAMYLCASSLSRQGDYGYTFGSGTRLTVV.

The sample holds many counts of this clonotype. The chain joins TRBV7-9 to TRBJ2-5; the D is unclear. Germline CDR1 is SEHNR and CDR2 is FQNEAQ (reference sequence). Trimming left V 0 bases short and J 0 bases short, with 11 bases between. The CDR3 sequence is 16 residues long. This CDR3 is CASSLAQGFYQETQYF. In DNA form, the CDR3 reads TGTGCCAGCAGCTTAGCGCAAGGGTTTTACCAAGAGACCCAGTACTTC.

The rearrangement joins TRBV11-2 to TRBJ2-1; TRBD2 matches 9 bases. Germline-derived CDR1 and CDR2 are SGHAT and FQNNGV. CDR3 size: 14 residues. After removal of 1 base from V and 12 bases from J, the junction contained 7 bases not matched to a gene. CDR3 DNA sequence: TGTGCCAGCAGCTTAGTCGGCGGGAGGGATGGGCAGTTCTTC. It specifies CASSLVGGRDGQFF.

This clonotype was recorded at least ten times. The chain's CDR3 is CASSIGLSNQPQHF. The DNA for the CDR3 is TGTGCCAGTAGTATTGGACTCAGCAATCAGCCCCAGCATTTT. V is TRBV19 and J is TRBJ1-5; D is uncertain. The CDR3 totals 14 residues. Germline V gene sequence: CDR1 LNHDA, CDR2 SQIVND (reference sequence). V was shortened by 3 bases and J by 1 base, with 7 bases between the two germline ends.

This clonotype was observed at least ten times. The chain links TRBV13 to TRBJ1-1, with D unresolved. V dropped 5 bases and J dropped 1 base, with 14 bases sitting between them. The germline V gene encodes CDR1 PRHDT and CDR2 FYEKMQ (reference sequence). CDR3 size: 15 residues. The CDR3 loop is CASSPSTGWNTEAFF. The DNA of the CDR3 is TGTGCCAGCAGCCCTTCCACCGGCTGGAACACTGAAGCTTTCTTT.

This chain joins TRBV29-1 and TRBJ1-1, with a possible D match to TRBD1 (5 bases). Germline-derived CDR1 and CDR2 are SQVTM and ANQGSEA. The CDR3 has 12 residues. Trimming took 3 bases from V and 5 from J, leaving 10 bases between them. The CDR3 bases are TGCAGCGTTGAGGGGGGGGAAACTGAAGCTTTCTTT. Protein product: CSVEGGETEAFF. The variable domain in full, completed from reference TRBV29-1 and TRBJ1-1, reads SAVISQKPSRDICQRGTSLTIQCQVDSQVTMMFWYRQQPGQSLTLIATANQGSEATYESGFVIDKFPISRPNLTFSTLTVSNMSPEDSSIYLCSVEGGETEAFFGQGTRLTVV.

This clonotype has a count of ten or more. CDR3 protein: CASSFGTGAYGYTF. The CDR3 DNA follows: TGTGCCAGCAGTTTTGGGACAGGTGCCTATGGCTACACCTTC. V gene TRBV27 combines with J gene TRBJ1-2, with 8 bases that match TRBD1. The CDR3 is 14 amino acids. V was clipped by 3 bases and J by 4 bases; unmatched bases: 4. Germline values: CDR1 MNHEY, CDR2 SMNVEV (reference sequence).

Ten or more counts support this clonotype. The chain is built from TRBV5-1 and TRBJ2-3; D remains unclear. CDR1 and CDR2 (germline): SGHRS, YFSETQ. The V end was cut by 1 base, the J end by 1 base, with 13 bases between. The CDR3 runs to 16 residues. The chain's CDR3 is CASSLPPTDRTDTQYF. The CDR3 nucleotides are TGCGCCAGCAGCTTGCCCCCGACGGACCGCACAGATACGCAGTATTTT.

This clonotype was detected many times. This chain connects TRBV27 to TRBJ2-5; possible D gene TRBD2, 5 bases. The CDR3 has 13 residues. V lost 5 bases to trimming and J lost 1 base, with 8 bases between them. Germline V gives CDR1 MNHEY, CDR2 SMNVEV (reference sequence). In DNA form, the CDR3 reads TGTGCCAGCAGTGGGGAGAGCCAAGAGACCCAGTACTTC. Translated, it gives CASSGESQETQYF.

The chain employs TRBV9 and TRBJ1-4; perhaps TRBD1 as D (6 bases). Germline-derived CDR1 and CDR2 are SGDLS and YYNGEE. Deletions cut 4 bases from V and 0 bases from J, with 16 bases between. The CDR3 consists of 17 residues. CDR3 nucleotides: TGTGCCAGCAGCCCTTACAGGGAGCTTGCAACTAATGAAAAACTGTTTTTT. It is translated as CASSPYRELATNEKLFF.

This clonotype appeared a few times. The chain has TRBV19 and TRBJ2-7; TRBD1 matches at 11 bases. Per germline, CDR1 LNHDA and CDR2 SQIVND (reference sequence). The junction had 8 bases not matched to a gene; V was cut back by 3 bases and J by 7 bases. CDR3 size: 15 residues. The CDR3 DNA reads TGTGCCAGTAGTATCTCCGGACAGGGGGCGGGTGAGCAGTACTTC. It translates to CASSISGQGAGEQYF.

As to this clonotype: A read error may account for a junction end that differs from germline. CDR3 region: CAGRPDGPDEQFF. In nucleotides, the CDR3 is TGCGCCGGCAGACCGGACGGTCCCGATGAGCAGTTCTTC. The V gene is TRBV4-1, the J gene TRBJ2-1; D call uncertain. The CDR3 is 13 amino acids. Germline CDR1 MGHRA, CDR2 YSYEKL.

For this clonotype: The final CDR3 position lacks the conserved phenylalanine or tryptophan, pointing to a likely read error. The J gene is TRBJ2-7, the V gene TRBV6-2 or TRBV6-3; no clear D. Judging by the DNA end, TRBJ2-5 fits better; the J call may be wrong. The germline V gene encodes CDR1 MNHEY and CDR2 SVGEGT. This CDR3 contains 12 residues. The CDR3 DNA is TGTGCCAGCAGCATTTTTAAAGAGACCCAGTACTCC. It encodes CASSIFKETQYS.

In the case of this clonotype: This may be a read error: a much more frequent sequence differs by one nucleotide. CDR3 sequence: CASSLRRGQEAQYF. CDR3 sequence (DNA): TGTGCCAGCAGCTTGAGGAGGGGCCAAGAGGCCCAGTACTTC. The genes are TRBV5-3 and TRBJ2-5, with D possibly TRBD2 on 6 matching bases. TRBV5-3 is an ORF; its function is uncertain. CDR3 length: 14 amino acids.

The sample holds many counts of this clonotype. This sequence joins TRBV7-9 and TRBJ1-4; TRBD1 agrees at 8 bases. The CDR3 consists of 15 residues. The V gene end was trimmed by 4 bases and the J gene end by 8 bases; junction bases not matched to a gene: 9. Per the germline V gene, CDR1 is SEHNR and CDR2 is FQNEAQ (reference sequence). CDR3 nucleotides: TGTGCCAGCAGCTCGACGGACAGGGTTTACGAAAAACTGTTTTTT. It specifies CASSSTDRVYEKLFF.